The source of this T cell receptor beta chain is a study of blood T cell repertoires in COVID-19. Study-wide context: There were acute and convalescent COVID-19 samples, and they came from the United States, Italy and Spain.

One Seattle source followed patients from active infection through their disease course. Per the original data handling: Scientists estimated how many nucleated cells there were by amplifying reference gene primers. Generated by immunoSEQ multiplex PCR, the TCRdb table keeps only in-frame clones and is missing some. The V and J calls and clone size were taken over from that table, and D and trimming were inferred from the DNA. The sample holds roughly 320,000 clones; 85% to 90% are singletons and the top ten take 1.8%. Germline loops: CDR1 SQVTM, CDR2 ANQGSEA. Trimming pared 0 bases from V and 1 base from J, leaving 12 bases between. This CDR3 region has 15 residues.

Material for sequencing was peripheral blood. The J gene is TRBJ1-1, the V gene TRBV29-1, with a tentative D call TRBD1 (6 bases). This sequence was found in a woman aged 25 to 39 with COVID-19, enrolled during active disease. The CDR3 nucleotides are TGCAGCGTTGAAGATCAGGAACAGGGGAACACTGAAGCTTTCTTT. This gives the protein CSVEDQEQGNTEAFF.